This record looks at one TCR beta chain sequence and its context. This clone's antigen is unknown. Per-base qualities were not stored, and no clone one base away is much larger. The data stem from a study of PD-1 blockade in classical Hodgkin lymphoma (dated by TCRdb to 2019 to 2021). About the study as a whole: Nivolumab dosing was 3 mg/kg intravenously every 2 weeks, continuing until either disease progression or unacceptable toxicity. A peripheral blood immune signature of response to PD-1 blockade in classical Hodgkin lymphoma was defined using TCR beta sequencing and CyTOF.

Broader findings and caveats from the paper: The study covered only a single clinical trial cohort, and the causes of the repertoire differences, possibly disease activity or prior therapy, were still not defined. Lower diversity was seen in patients whose nivolumab began less than 1 year after ASCT, and these patients were left out of later analyses so that immune reconstitution would not confound the results. CD4+ but not CD8+ TCR diversity rose significantly by C4D1 (p=0.0027 vs p=0.16), most apparent in complete responders (p=0.02). Trial patients achieving complete response had baseline diversity similar to newly diagnosed patients, whereas partial responders and progressors had significantly lower diversity. Baseline TCR diversity was reported as lower in newly diagnosed patients than in healthy donors, and lower still in relapsed/refractory patients.

In light of the paper, this sample's time point label describes: cycle 2 day 1 (C2D1) of nivolumab. Relapse after autologous stem cell transplantation had occurred in all trial patients, and cohorts A, B and C were distinguished by prior brentuximab vedotin exposure. The trial cohort included 50 or so patients with relapsed/refractory classical Hodgkin lymphoma, and each patient had a best overall response of complete response, partial response or progressive disease. In the multi-cohort phase II CheckMate 205 trial, trial patients received single-agent nivolumab. An independent review committee assessed best overall response by applying the 2007 International Working Group response criteria. PBMCs from the trial were collected at three points: immediately before nivolumab initiation (C1D1), and during therapy at cycle 2 day 1 and cycle 4 day 1. Peripheral blood was collected in 8 mL Vacutainer Cell Preparation Tubes, from which PBMCs were isolated by centrifugation and then cryopreserved.

As encoded in the germline V gene, CDR1 is SGHRS while CDR2 is YFSETQ. Germline trimming: 5 bases from V, 3 bases from J; junction bases outside gene matches: 14. From the cysteine through the phenylalanine, the CDR3 covers 18 amino acids. The sequence is cut down to CDR3 DNA, 54 bases in frame from base 1. Genomic DNA was isolated using the Qiagen DNeasy kit from unsorted PBMCs as well as from negatively selected CD4+ and CD8+ fractions. Amplification of TCR beta CDR3 regions was done by immunoSEQ multiplex PCR with primers that anneal to V and J segments. A synthetic immune receptor repertoire was used to minimize amplification bias, and any residual bias was removed computationally once sequencing was done. Under the source paper's analysis protocol: Custom Python scripts were used to quantify repertoire diversity as the Shannon entropy index. The unsorted, CD4+ and CD8+ repertoires were each analyzed separately, with the exception of combined analyses, where CD4+ and CD8+ sequences were merged in silico. Clonal expansion was defined as a frequency increase of at least 2-fold after treatment compared with C1D1, and clones undetected at baseline were assigned a pseudocount of 0.5. Singleton clones were defined as clones with 0 or 1 copy at C1D1, and non-singleton clones were defined as clones with 2 or more copies. Clones expanded in unsorted samples were annotated as CD4+, CD8+ or unknown by matching protein sequences in sorted samples from the same patient. Wilcoxon tests on paired samples were used to test changes in diversity from C1D1 to C4D1. TCRdb stores this immuneACCESS table with in-frame sequences only. Part of the clones is absent; in the studies checked, under half of the shortfall reflects unresolved V genes, and no reason is known for the rest. Clone size and the V and J calls come from that table; the DNA yielded D and trimming. The sample profile shows some 21,000 clones; just under 80% of them were found once. Of the sample, roughly 17% is held by the ten largest clones.

The sequence is built from TRBV5-1 and TRBJ2-7, with 13 middle bases fitting TRBD2. The clonotype was recovered from a human donor with classical Hodgkin lymphoma. The starting material was peripheral blood mononuclear cells (PBMCs), obtained before the second cycle of nivolumab. The CDR3 corresponds to CASSPELLAGGWVYEQYF. The bases read TGCGCCAGCAGTCCAGAACTACTAGCGGGAGGGTGGGTCTACGAGCAGTACTTC.